The clone carrying this T cell receptor (beta chain) was counted many times. Its antigen is not identified. V lost 2 bases and J lost 7; bases outside the gene matches: 5. The CDR3 consists of 14 residues. CDR1 is SQVTM and CDR2 is ANQGSEA in the germline V gene. This record belongs to a study of neurological immune-mediated disorders. General study findings and limits: Expanded clones shared no identical CDR3 amino acid sequences across subjects, which suggested private TCR-beta repertoires in all groups.

Regarding time point: longitudinal time-point 1 (baseline). PBMCs stored at -80 C, numbering 2 million, were the origin of the unsorted libraries. A 10-nucleotide random UMI tagged transcripts in template-switch 5'RACE cDNA synthesis. One entry per CDR3 protein, called by TCRdb with MiXCR from the 5' RACE reads. The data contain tens of thousands of distinct CDR3 sequences, roughly 10% of them singletons. The clonotype comes from a man between 25 and 39 years old in good health. The sample taken for sequencing was PBMCs. The V call is TRBV29-1, the J call TRBJ2-1; 10 positions agree with TRBD1. CDR3 bases: TGCAGCGTTGAACGGGGACAGGGGTTAAATGAGCAGTTCTTC. It is translated as CSVERGQGLNEQFF.